This is a list of T cell receptor beta chains from one sample in a study of T cell changes during pregnancy in multiple sclerosis. TCRdb's copy holds only in-frame clones and misses some; the assay was immunoSEQ multiplex PCR. The sample has about 50,000 clones, about 93% seen once; the top ten hold approximately 0.29%. The sequencing used CD4+ T cells from peripheral blood mononuclear cells, collected in the second trimester of pregnancy. All receptors come from a female donor with multiple sclerosis, enrolled in a pregnancy study. CDR3s include the opening cysteine and the closing phenylalanine or tryptophan. Each record gives: clone size, D gene, V gene, J gene, CDR3 protein, CDR3 DNA. The D gene is left open where the match is weak. A clone size is listed for some rows: how often the clone was seen (once, few, many), or a class if it is expanded.

clone size: NA; D gene: NA; V gene: TRBV5-6; J gene: TRBJ2-3; CDR3 protein: CASSLQGSGTDTQYF; CDR3 DNA: TGTGCCAGCAGCTTGCAGGGGTCCGGCACAGATACGCAGTATTTT
clone size: few; D gene: TRBD1; V gene: TRBV2; J gene: TRBJ1-2; CDR3 protein: CASNPGGGYTF; CDR3 DNA: TGTGCCAGCAACCCAGGGGGTGGCTACACCTTC
clone size: NA; D gene: TRBD2; V gene: TRBV7-2; J gene: TRBJ2-7; CDR3 protein: CASSLTSGGWSYEQYF; CDR3 DNA: TGTGCCAGCAGCTTAACTAGCGGGGGTTGGTCCTACGAGCAGTACTTC
clone size: NA; D gene: NA; V gene: TRBV10-3; J gene: TRBJ2-7; CDR3 protein: CAISVEGAYEQYF; CDR3 DNA: TGTGCCATCAGTGTTGAGGGGGCCTACGAGCAGTACTTC
clone size: NA; D gene: NA; V gene: TRBV6-1; J gene: TRBJ2-2; CDR3 protein: CASTGGELFF; CDR3 DNA: TGTGCCAGCACCGGCGGGGAGCTGTTTTTT
clone size: NA; D gene: TRBD2; V gene: TRBV7-9; J gene: TRBJ2-7; CDR3 protein: CASTLSGQRGPLGQYF; CDR3 DNA: TGTGCCAGCACCCTTAGTGGACAGCGGGGGCCACTGGGGCAGTACTTC
clone size: NA; D gene: TRBD1; V gene: TRBV29-1; J gene: TRBJ2-1; CDR3 protein: CSVGPSTGGYNEQFF; CDR3 DNA: TGCAGCGTGGGGCCATCGACAGGGGGCTACAATGAGCAGTTCTTC
clone size: NA; D gene: TRBD1; V gene: TRBV30; J gene: TRBJ1-2; CDR3 protein: CASTGTGNYGYTF; CDR3 DNA: TGTGCCTCAACCGGGACAGGGAACTATGGCTACACCTTC
clone size: few; D gene: TRBD1; V gene: TRBV30; J gene: TRBJ1-1; CDR3 protein: CAWSPGTVNTEAFF; CDR3 DNA: TGTGCCTGGAGTCCCGGGACAGTGAACACTGAAGCTTTCTTT
clone size: NA; D gene: TRBD2; V gene: TRBV2; J gene: TRBJ2-2; CDR3 protein: CASTFLAGGQGTGELFF; CDR3 DNA: TGTGCCAGCACGTTTCTAGCGGGGGGGCAGGGCACCGGGGAGCTGTTTTTT
clone size: NA; D gene: NA; V gene: TRBV11-2; J gene: TRBJ1-2; CDR3 protein: CASSSVKGNWGYTF; CDR3 DNA: TGTGCCAGCAGCTCCGTAAAGGGGAACTGGGGCTACACCTTC
clone size: NA; D gene: NA; V gene: TRBV10-3; J gene: TRBJ1-5; CDR3 protein: CATTGGSNQPQHF; CDR3 DNA: TGTGCCACGACCGGGGGGAGCAATCAGCCCCAGCATTTT
clone size: NA; D gene: NA; V gene: TRBV12-5; J gene: TRBJ1-1; CDR3 protein: CASRIGGGGTEAFF; CDR3 DNA: TGTGCTAGTCGGATCGGGGGGGGAGGAACTGAAGCTTTCTTT
clone size: NA; D gene: NA; V gene: TRBV27; J gene: TRBJ2-2; CDR3 protein: CASSSPSGPYTGELFF; CDR3 DNA: TGTGCCAGCAGTTCACCGTCAGGGCCCTACACCGGGGAGCTGTTTTTT
clone size: few; D gene: NA; V gene: TRBV6-1; J gene: TRBJ1-2; CDR3 protein: CASIPSPEGLYGYTF; CDR3 DNA: TGTGCCAGCATTCCCTCTCCGGAGGGGCTATATGGCTACACCTTC
clone size: NA; D gene: NA; V gene: TRBV2; J gene: TRBJ1-1; CDR3 protein: CASSPTWDNPEAFF; CDR3 DNA: TGTGCCAGCAGCCCGACCTGGGACAACCCTGAAGCTTTCTTT
clone size: NA; D gene: NA; V gene: TRBV6-6; J gene: TRBJ1-2; CDR3 protein: CASSYSNYGYTF; CDR3 DNA: TGTGCCAGCAGTTACTCCAATTATGGCTACACCTTC
clone size: NA; D gene: TRBD1; V gene: TRBV28; J gene: TRBJ1-5; CDR3 protein: CASSSRTGGSSNQPQHF; CDR3 DNA: TGTGCCAGCAGTTCAAGGACAGGTGGGAGTAGCAATCAGCCCCAGCATTTT
clone size: NA; D gene: TRBD2; V gene: TRBV18; J gene: TRBJ2-1; CDR3 protein: CASSPAPSGRIYNEQFF; CDR3 DNA: TGTGCCAGCTCACCAGCCCCTAGCGGGAGGATCTACAATGAGCAGTTCTTC
clone size: NA; D gene: NA; V gene: TRBV9; J gene: TRBJ2-5; CDR3 protein: CASSGGWELSETQYF; CDR3 DNA: TGTGCCAGCAGCGGCGGGTGGGAGTTGTCAGAGACCCAGTACTTC
clone size: NA; D gene: NA; V gene: TRBV7-6; J gene: TRBJ1-5; CDR3 protein: CASSSSDQPQHF; CDR3 DNA: TGTGCCAGCAGCTCGTCAGATCAGCCCCAGCATTTT
clone size: NA; D gene: NA; V gene: TRBV9; J gene: TRBJ1-6; CDR3 protein: CASSVGGLGGVGKNSPLHF; CDR3 DNA: TGTGCCAGCAGCGTAGGCGGTTTGGGAGGGGTGGGGAAAAATTCACCCCTCCACTTT
clone size: NA; D gene: NA; V gene: TRBV28; J gene: TRBJ1-2; CDR3 protein: CASSLADRSNYGYTF; CDR3 DNA: TGTGCCAGCAGTTTAGCTGACAGGAGTAACTATGGCTACACCTTC
clone size: NA; D gene: TRBD1; V gene: TRBV5-1; J gene: TRBJ1-1; CDR3 protein: CASSFSGGSEAFF; CDR3 DNA: TGCGCCAGCAGCTTCTCAGGGGGCTCTGAAGCTTTCTTT
clone size: NA; D gene: TRBD1; V gene: TRBV4-2; J gene: TRBJ2-6; CDR3 protein: CASSQRWFLDRGSGANVLTF; CDR3 DNA: TGTGCCAGCAGCCAAAGGTGGTTCTTAGACAGGGGGTCTGGGGCCAACGTCCTGACTTTC
clone size: NA; D gene: TRBD1; V gene: TRBV5-1; J gene: TRBJ2-5; CDR3 protein: CASRLGGQGEETQYF; CDR3 DNA: TGCGCCAGCAGGTTGGGGGGACAGGGAGAAGAGACCCAGTACTTC
clone size: NA; D gene: TRBD2; V gene: TRBV4-2; J gene: TRBJ2-1; CDR3 protein: CASSPKSAGSGGAYSEQFF; CDR3 DNA: TGTGCCAGCAGCCCCAAGTCGGCGGGTAGCGGGGGGGCCTACAGTGAGCAGTTCTTC
clone size: NA; D gene: NA; V gene: TRBV7-9; J gene: TRBJ1-1; CDR3 protein: CASSWAGENTEAFF; CDR3 DNA: TGTGCCAGCAGCTGGGCAGGTGAGAACACTGAAGCTTTCTTT
clone size: few; D gene: NA; V gene: TRBV30; J gene: TRBJ2-7; CDR3 protein: CAWMPWRVTEQYF; CDR3 DNA: TGTGCCTGGATGCCATGGCGGGTCACCGAGCAGTACTTC
clone size: NA; D gene: NA; V gene: TRBV5-1; J gene: TRBJ2-7; CDR3 protein: CASSFRTRAYEQYF; CDR3 DNA: TGCGCCAGCAGCTTCCGTACTAGAGCGTACGAGCAGTACTTC
clone size: NA; D gene: NA; V gene: TRBV6-1; J gene: TRBJ2-2; CDR3 protein: CASSSKLTGELFF; CDR3 DNA: TGTGCCAGCAGTTCTAAGTTAACCGGGGAGCTGTTTTTT
clone size: NA; D gene: TRBD1; V gene: TRBV10-1; J gene: TRBJ1-1; CDR3 protein: CASSPTGSTEAFF; CDR3 DNA: TGCGCCAGCAGTCCGACAGGGAGCACTGAAGCTTTCTTT
clone size: NA; D gene: NA; V gene: TRBV30; J gene: TRBJ2-3; CDR3 protein: CAWSQDTQYF; CDR3 DNA: TGTGCCTGGAGTCAAGATACGCAGTATTTT
clone size: NA; D gene: NA; V gene: TRBV7-9; J gene: TRBJ1-1; CDR3 protein: CASSPPPTGNTEAFF; CDR3 DNA: TGTGCCAGCAGCCCCCCCCCGACAGGGAACACTGAAGCTTTCTTT
clone size: NA; D gene: TRBD1; V gene: TRBV2; J gene: TRBJ1-2; CDR3 protein: CASKRLQGIYGYTF; CDR3 DNA: TGTGCCAGCAAGCGATTACAGGGGATCTATGGCTACACCTTC
clone size: NA; D gene: TRBD1; V gene: TRBV9; J gene: TRBJ1-4; CDR3 protein: CASSATGTGKEKLFF; CDR3 DNA: TGTGCCAGCAGCGCCACCGGGACAGGGAAAGAAAAACTGTTTTTT
clone size: NA; D gene: NA; V gene: TRBV18; J gene: TRBJ2-2; CDR3 protein: CASSLPLTGELFF; CDR3 DNA: TGTGCCAGCTCACTCCCCTTAACCGGGGAGCTGTTTTTT
clone size: NA; D gene: TRBD2; V gene: TRBV9; J gene: TRBJ2-2; CDR3 protein: CASSTGGGNTGELFF; CDR3 DNA: TGTGCCAGCAGCACCGGCGGGGGGAACACCGGGGAGCTGTTTTTT
clone size: NA; D gene: TRBD1; V gene: TRBV4-1; J gene: TRBJ1-4; CDR3 protein: CASSWTGPNEKLFF; CDR3 DNA: TGCGCCAGCAGCTGGACAGGGCCAAATGAAAAACTGTTTTTT
clone size: NA; D gene: TRBD1; V gene: TRBV6-5; J gene: TRBJ2-7; CDR3 protein: CASRMTGLYEQYF; CDR3 DNA: TGTGCCAGCAGGATGACAGGGCTCTACGAGCAGTACTTC
clone size: NA; D gene: TRBD1; V gene: TRBV27; J gene: TRBJ1-1; CDR3 protein: CASSKKAGTGQTEAFF; CDR3 DNA: TGTGCCAGCAGTAAAAAGGCCGGGACAGGGCAAACTGAAGCTTTCTTT
clone size: NA; D gene: TRBD1; V gene: TRBV4-1; J gene: TRBJ1-5; CDR3 protein: CASSQTGTGANQPQHF; CDR3 DNA: TGCGCCAGCAGCCAAACCGGGACAGGGGCTAATCAGCCCCAGCATTTT
clone size: NA; D gene: NA; V gene: TRBV12-5; J gene: TRBJ1-1; CDR3 protein: CASGLDYTEAFF; CDR3 DNA: TGTGCTAGTGGTTTGGACTACACTGAAGCTTTCTTT
clone size: NA; D gene: NA; V gene: TRBV10-2; J gene: TRBJ2-3; CDR3 protein: CASSDVGGTDTQYF; CDR3 DNA: TGCGCCAGCAGTGACGTGGGCGGGACAGATACGCAGTATTTT
clone size: NA; D gene: TRBD1; V gene: TRBV5-4; J gene: TRBJ2-1; CDR3 protein: CASSPGQGNHNEQFF; CDR3 DNA: TGTGCCAGCAGCCCGGGACAGGGGAACCACAATGAGCAGTTCTTC
clone size: NA; D gene: NA; V gene: TRBV5-1; J gene: TRBJ2-1; CDR3 protein: CASSFSRVYNEQFF; CDR3 DNA: TGCGCCAGCAGCTTTAGCAGGGTTTACAATGAGCAGTTCTTC
clone size: NA; D gene: NA; V gene: TRBV7-9; J gene: TRBJ2-3; CDR3 protein: CASSLNFGSTDTQYF; CDR3 DNA: TGTGCCAGCAGCTTAAATTTCGGGAGCACAGATACGCAGTATTTT
clone size: NA; D gene: NA; V gene: TRBV7-8; J gene: TRBJ2-2; CDR3 protein: CASSLSTGYTGELFF; CDR3 DNA: TGTGCCAGCAGCTTAAGTACAGGATACACCGGGGAGCTGTTTTTT
clone size: NA; D gene: NA; V gene: TRBV9; J gene: TRBJ1-3; CDR3 protein: CASSVGRRELGNTIYF; CDR3 DNA: TGTGCCAGCAGCGTCGGACGGAGGGAGTTAGGAAACACCATATATTTT
clone size: NA; D gene: TRBD2; V gene: TRBV9; J gene: TRBJ2-5; CDR3 protein: CASSVSPTSGGQETQYF; CDR3 DNA: TGTGCCAGCAGCGTGTCGCCGACTAGCGGGGGACAAGAGACCCAGTACTTC
clone size: NA; D gene: TRBD1; V gene: TRBV5-8; J gene: TRBJ1-2; CDR3 protein: CASSPDRNYGYTF; CDR3 DNA: TGTGCCAGCAGCCCGGACAGGAACTATGGCTACACCTTC
clone size: NA; D gene: NA; V gene: TRBV4-1; J gene: TRBJ2-7; CDR3 protein: CASSQAGEGRLEQYF; CDR3 DNA: TGCGCCAGCAGCCAAGCCGGAGAGGGTCGTCTCGAGCAGTACTTC
clone size: NA; D gene: NA; V gene: TRBV28; J gene: TRBJ1-3; CDR3 protein: CASSLKRTRHPGTIYF; CDR3 DNA: TGTGCCAGCAGTTTAAAGCGGACCAGGCACCCCGGCACCATATATTTT
clone size: NA; D gene: TRBD2; V gene: TRBV5-1; J gene: TRBJ2-3; CDR3 protein: CASSSTKTSGVWGTQYF; CDR3 DNA: TGCGCCAGCAGCTCCACAAAGACTAGCGGGGTCTGGGGTACGCAGTATTTT
clone size: NA; D gene: NA; V gene: TRBV29-1; J gene: TRBJ1-1; CDR3 protein: CSVVPSPGTEAFF; CDR3 DNA: TGCAGCGTTGTTCCCTCGCCCGGCACTGAAGCTTTCTTT
clone size: NA; D gene: TRBD2; V gene: TRBV15; J gene: TRBJ2-2; CDR3 protein: CATSLQINPGGLSGGAYTGELFF; CDR3 DNA: TGTGCCACCAGCCTTCAAATAAATCCTGGGGGTTTAAGCGGGGGGGCCTACACCGGGGAGCTGTTTTTT
clone size: NA; D gene: NA; V gene: TRBV9; J gene: TRBJ1-1; CDR3 protein: CASSVQGRKGQTEAFF; CDR3 DNA: TGTGCCAGCAGCGTCCAGGGGCGCAAAGGTCAGACTGAAGCTTTCTTT